These 6 T cell receptor beta chains were all obtained from the same sample, sequenced in a study of response to subunit inactivated influenza vaccine. TCRdb fed the RT-PCR reads into MiXCR, producing one record per CDR3 protein. The data show under 850,000 distinct CDR3 sequences, about 18% seen once. The material sequenced was PBMCs from blood, taken more than 4 days after vaccination. The source of these receptors is a man aged 50 or older who received an inactivated influenza vaccine.

This chain connects TRBV11-2 to TRBJ2-3; D assignment may be TRBD1 or TRBD2 (5 bases each). Trimming removed 1 base at V and 1 base at J, with 24 bases between. CDR1 is SGHAT and CDR2 is FQNNGV in the germline V gene. The CDR3 contains 20 residues. For the CDR3, the DNA is TGTGCCAGCAGCTTAGGGGACCTAGGGGAATTCGTAGTTGGCACAGATACGCAGTATTTT. Its protein product is CASSLGDLGEFVVGTDTQYF.

The chain uses TRBV6-1 and TRBJ2-1, with 10 bases identical to TRBD2. With 3 bases clipped from V and 5 bases from J, the junction kept 4 bases outside the gene matches. The CDR3 covers 15 residues. Germline values: CDR1 MNHNS, CDR2 SASEGT. The CDR3 sequence: CASSDQLAGNNEQFF. In DNA, the CDR3 is TGTGCCAGCAGTGATCAACTAGCGGGGAACAATGAGCAGTTCTTC.

This clonotype was recorded a few times. The chain has TRBV24-1 and TRBJ1-5; D is undetermined. V gave up 4 bases and J gave up 0 bases, with 9 bases separating them. CDR1 KGHDR and CDR2 SFDVKD come from the germline V gene. CDR3 length: 15 amino acids. CDR3 coding DNA: TGTGCCACCAGTGAAGCGGGCCCTAGCAATCAGCCCCAGCATTTT. Protein: CATSEAGPSNQPQHF.

The V call is TRBV6-5, the J call TRBJ2-3; D not resolved. The V gene lost 2 bases and the J gene lost 3 bases, with 6 bases spanning the gap. The CDR3 is 13 amino acids. Germline V CDR1 and CDR2: MNHEY, SVGAGI. The CDR3 DNA reads as TGTGCCAGCAGTTACGCCAGAACAGATACGCAGTATTTT. Amino acid sequence: CASSYARTDTQYF.

The chain uses TRBV5-1 and TRBJ2-7; D not resolved. Trimming cost V 1 base and J 6 bases, with 5 bases left between them. The germline CDR1 and CDR2 sequences are SGHRS and YFSETQ. The CDR3 extends over 11 amino acids. CDR3 sequence (DNA): TGCGCCAGCAGCTTGTTGACCGAGCAGTACTTC. Its translation: CASSLLTEQYF.

This clonotype turned up a few times. The V and J genes are TRBV29-1 and TRBJ2-3; 10 positions agree with TRBD1. The V gene's germline CDR1 is SQVTM and CDR2 ANQGSEA. There are 14 residues in the CDR3. V gave up 4 bases and J gave up 2 bases; unmatched junction bases: 3. The CDR3 DNA reads as TGCAGCGTTGGACAGGGGGCAGTCACAGATACGCAGTATTTT. Its protein product is CSVGQGAVTDTQYF.